This is a list of T cell receptor beta chains from one sample in a study of T cell repertoires in cytomegalovirus infection. A single record per CDR3 protein comes from TCRdb applying MiXCR to the reads. This table has 450,000 to 650,000 distinct CDR3 sequences, around 27% appearing once. The specimen was PBMCs. The receptors were gathered from a human donor in good health (CMV status not recorded). Some clones in this sample may be carry-over from other donors' samples. Each CDR3 is given with its conserved first and last residue. D genes are given only for firm matches. Clone size is shown for a subset of rows, as once, few, many or a class of expanded clone.

v_gene	abundance	j_gene	d_gene	CDR3aa	CDR3nt
TRBV27	-	TRBJ1-1	-	CAGSARVRSDLNTEAFF	TGTGCCGGCAGTGCTAGAGTGAGGTCAGATCTGAACACTGAAGCTTTCTTT
TRBV27	few	TRBJ1-4	-	CASSPAATNEKLFF	TGTGCCAGCAGCCCCGCGGCAACTAATGAAAAACTGTTTTTT
TRBV7-8	-	TRBJ1-2	TRBD1	CASSFVTGSGYGYTF	TGTGCCAGCAGCTTTGTGACAGGGTCGGGGTATGGCTACACCTTC
TRBV7-9	few	TRBJ2-1	TRBD2	CASSPGTSGPYNEQFF	TGTGCCAGCAGCCCAGGGACTAGCGGACCCTACAATGAGCAGTTCTTC
TRBV4-1	-	TRBJ2-3	TRBD2	CASSQDLSGSGDTQYF	TGCGCCAGCAGCCAAGATCTAAGCGGGAGTGGGGATACGCAGTATTTT
TRBV7-2	many	TRBJ2-5	-	CASSLSSKPQYF	TGTGCCAGCAGCTTAAGTAGTAAACCCCAGTACTTC
TRBV4-1	-	TRBJ1-4	-	CASSLARGQKNEKLFF	TGCGCCAGCAGCCTAGCCCGTGGGCAGAAAAATGAAAAACTGTTTTTT
TRBV7-2	many	TRBJ2-3	-	CASSLNRDLNTDTQYF	TGTGCCAGCAGCCTAAACAGGGACTTAAACACAGATACGCAGTATTTT
TRBV5-1	-	TRBJ2-3	TRBD1	CASSWGTGGSDTQYF	TGCGCCAGCAGCTGGGGGACAGGGGGCTCGGATACGCAGTATTTT
TRBV20-1	few	TRBJ1-1	-	CSARDTAHTEAFF	TGCAGTGCTAGAGACACAGCCCACACTGAAGCTTTCTTT
TRBV5-1	-	TRBJ2-2	-	CASTPGAVNTGELFF	TGCGCCAGCACCCCGGGAGCGGTTAACACCGGGGAGCTGTTTTTT
TRBV7-8	many	TRBJ1-3	-	CASSLAISGTSSGNTIYF	TGTGCCAGCAGCTTAGCCATTTCAGGGACGAGCTCTGGAAACACCATATATTTT
TRBV7-9	-	TRBJ2-1	TRBD2	CASSELAGGPGEQFF	TGTGCCAGCAGCGAACTAGCGGGAGGGCCGGGGGAGCAGTTCTTC
TRBV19	-	TRBJ1-1	-	CASSIDPTNTEAFF	TGTGCCAGTAGTATAGATCCGACGAACACTGAAGCTTTCTTT
TRBV19	-	TRBJ2-1	-	CASSRPESFF	TGTGCCAGTAGTAGGCCCGAGAGCTTCTTC
TRBV11-3	many	TRBJ2-1	-	CASSLGDDHEQFF	TGTGCCAGCAGCTTGGGGGACGACCATGAGCAGTTCTTC
TRBV7-9	-	TRBJ1-4	TRBD1	CASSRDSLNEKLFF	TGTGCCAGCAGCCGGGACAGCCTTAATGAAAAACTGTTTTTT
TRBV4-1	-	TRBJ2-7	TRBD1	CASSQSPQGAYEQYF	TGCGCCAGCAGCCAAAGCCCTCAGGGGGCTTACGAGCAGTACTTC
TRBV7-9	many	TRBJ2-3	TRBD2	CASSHTSGMTDTQYF	TGTGCCAGCAGCCATACTAGCGGGATGACAGATACGCAGTATTTT
TRBV6-1	-	TRBJ2-5	TRBD2	CANGEREDQETQYF	TGTGCAAACGGAGAGCGGGAGGACCAAGAGACCCAGTACTTC
TRBV6-2/TRBV6-3	few	TRBJ1-5	-	CASSDPPKPQHF	TGTGCCAGCAGCGACCCACCTAAGCCCCAGCATTTT
TRBV11-2	few	TRBJ2-1	TRBD2	CASRKWGSSGRMNEQFF	TGTGCCAGCAGAAAGTGGGGGTCTAGCGGGAGAATGAATGAGCAGTTCTTC
TRBV7-2	-	TRBJ2-5	-	CASSPDGIQETQYF	TGTGCCAGCAGCCCAGATGGGATTCAAGAGACCCAGTACTTC
TRBV11-2	few	TRBJ1-2	-	CASSLLSPGTPYGYTF	TGTGCCAGCAGCTTACTTTCCCCAGGGACGCCCTATGGCTACACCTTC
TRBV6-5	-	TRBJ2-7	-	CASSYDRSYEQYF	TGTGCCAGCAGTTACGACAGATCCTACGAGCAGTACTTC
TRBV7-8	many	TRBJ1-1	-	CASSLRRGNRQGLNTEAFF	TGTGCCAGCAGCCTTCGCAGGGGAAATCGGCAAGGCTTGAACACTGAAGCTTTCTTT
TRBV15	few	TRBJ2-1	TRBD2	CATSREGGRAHNEQFF	TGTGCCACCAGCAGAGAGGGCGGGAGGGCCCACAATGAGCAGTTCTTC
TRBV12-3/TRBV12-4	few	TRBJ2-2	TRBD2	CASSRPGQTNPNTSGRWYTGELFF	TGTGCCAGCAGTCGTCCGGGACAGACCAACCCTAATACTAGCGGGAGATGGTACACCGGGGAGCTGTTTTTT
TRBV6-5	-	TRBJ2-2	TRBD2	CASSSLGTSGRAFPGELFF	TGTGCCAGCAGTTCCCTCGGGACTAGCGGGAGGGCCTTTCCCGGGGAGCTGTTTTTT
TRBV2	few	TRBJ2-1	-	CASSRESGGRGNEQFF	TGTGCCAGCAGTCGAGAGTCGGGCGGGCGGGGCAATGAGCAGTTCTTC
TRBV12-3/TRBV12-4	many	TRBJ1-1	-	CASSLPGLNTEAFF	TGTGCCAGCAGTCTACCCGGCCTCAACACTGAAGCTTTCTTT
TRBV10-3	few	TRBJ1-2	-	CAISESTVPLSYGYTF	TGTGCCATCAGTGAGTCGACAGTACCTCTCTCCTATGGCTACACCTTC
TRBV10-3	-	TRBJ2-7	-	CAISEEGDPYEQYF	TGTGCCATCAGTGAAGAGGGGGACCCCTACGAGCAGTACTTC
TRBV7-3	-	TRBJ2-7	-	CASSFSLNNEQYF	TGTGCCAGCAGCTTTTCTCTAAACAACGAGCAGTACTTC
TRBV7-2	many	TRBJ2-7	TRBD2	CASSSTSGSYNEQYF	TGTGCCAGCAGCTCCACTAGCGGGAGCTACAACGAGCAGTACTTC
TRBV6-8	few	TRBJ2-5	-	CASPLGQTSKETQYF	TGTGCCAGCCCCCTGGGGCAGACAAGCAAAGAGACCCAGTACTTC
TRBV30	-	TRBJ2-7	-	CAWNRAYEQYF	TGTGCCTGGAACAGGGCCTACGAGCAGTACTTC
TRBV25-1	-	TRBJ2-1	TRBD2	CGAGVGNEQFF	TGTGGGGCGGGAGTAGGAAATGAGCAGTTCTTC
TRBV6-1	-	TRBJ2-1	TRBD1	CASSMRQGVPHNEQFF	TGTGCCAGCAGCATGAGACAGGGCGTGCCCCACAATGAGCAGTTCTTC
TRBV6-5	-	TRBJ2-3	-	CASSYRQSFTDTQYF	TGTGCCAGCAGTTACCGGCAGAGTTTCACAGATACGCAGTATTTT
TRBV18	-	TRBJ1-1	TRBD1	CASSQGTGAGVFTEAFF	TGTGCCAGCTCACAAGGAACAGGGGCAGGAGTATTCACTGAAGCTTTCTTT
TRBV19	-	TRBJ2-1	-	CASKLTPGASNEQFF	TGTGCCAGTAAGTTAACCCCCGGGGCCAGCAATGAGCAGTTCTTC
TRBV20-1	-	TRBJ1-1	-	CSARPGPTEAFF	TGCAGTGCTAGGCCAGGGCCCACTGAAGCTTTCTTT
TRBV12-3/TRBV12-4	-	TRBJ1-5	TRBD1	CASRRQGTSNQPQHF	TGTGCCAGCAGACGACAGGGGACTAGCAATCAGCCCCAGCATTTT
TRBV7-9	many	TRBJ2-1	TRBD2	CASSPRGLAGGSTYNEQFF	TGTGCCAGCAGCCCGCGCGGACTAGCGGGAGGGTCCACCTACAATGAGCAGTTCTTC
TRBV7-2	-	TRBJ2-1	TRBD2	CASSLILASGREVRSYNEQFF	TGTGCCAGCAGCTTAATATTGGCTAGCGGGAGGGAGGTTCGTTCCTACAATGAGCAGTTCTTC
TRBV12-3/TRBV12-4	many	TRBJ2-1	TRBD2	CASSPGLARLGQFF	TGTGCCAGCAGCCCTGGACTAGCTAGGCTGGGGCAGTTCTTC